This T cell receptor beta chain was documented in a study of blood T cell repertoires in COVID-19. Study in general: Samples of COVID-19 (acute and convalescent) were obtained from the United States, Italy and Spain. From T cells, B-cell-depleted T cells, or PBMCs came the material, which was cDNA or gDNA.

This clone was seen just once. Original processing methods: The assay estimated nucleated cells by amplifying reference gene primers. Profiled with immunoSEQ multiplex PCR; TCRdb holds only in-frame clones, not every one. Clone size and V and J calls were adopted from that table, with D and trimming inferred from the DNA. The table includes about 230,000 clones, 81% detected once. CDR3 length: 17 residues. V shed 5 bases, J shed 1 base, and the junction held 11 bases outside the gene matches. Germline lookup yields CDR1 MNHNY and CDR2 SVGAGI (reference sequence). The rearrangement uses TRBV6-6 and TRBJ2-1, with TRBD1 matching 7 bases. This clonotype was sampled from a woman aged 80 or over with acute or convalescent COVID-19. What was sequenced was peripheral blood. The CDR3 DNA sequence: TGTGCCAGCAGTCCACGGACAGGCCGGGGATCCTACAATGAGCAGTTCTTC. Translated: CASSPRTGRGSYNEQFF.